Listed here are 5 T cell receptor beta chains from one sample, sequenced in a study of blood T cell repertoires in COVID-19. Produced via immunoSEQ multiplex PCR; TCRdb's table is partial and in-frame only. The sample consists of roughly 120,000 clones, around 70% of them appearing once. What was sequenced was peripheral blood. The receptors were gathered from a man at least 80 years old with COVID-19, enrolled during active disease.

CDR3 protein: CASSEEGTRSTGELFF. In DNA, the CDR3 is TGTGCCAGCAGTGAAGAGGGGACTAGGTCTACCGGGGAGCTGTTTTTT. This chain links TRBV2 with TRBJ2-2; 8 bases agree with TRBD2. With 1 base clipped from V and 5 bases from J, the junction kept 6 bases outside the gene matches. Germline-derived CDR1 and CDR2 are SNHLY and FYNNEI. The CDR3 runs 16 residues.

This chain connects TRBV15 to TRBJ2-2; no definite D call. Germline values: CDR1 LNHNV, CDR2 YYDKDF (reference sequence). The CDR3 is 12 amino acids. V lost 1 base, J lost 6 bases, and 3 bases lay in between. This CDR3 is CATSRVAGELFF. The CDR3 nucleotides are TGTGCCACCAGCAGAGTAGCCGGGGAGCTGTTTTTT.

The chain employs TRBV3-1 (or the pseudogene TRBV3-2) and TRBJ2-5; 10 bases agree with TRBD2. With 2 bases clipped from V and 1 base from J, the junction kept 13 bases outside the gene matches. From germline, CDR1 is LGHDT and CDR2 YNNKEL (reference sequence). The CDR3 length is 19 residues. In DNA, the CDR3 is TGTGCCAGCAGCCAAAGGGTGCGACCTAGCGGGAGAATCCAAGAGACCCAGTACTTC. Translated, it gives CASSQRVRPSGRIQETQYF.

The chain links TRBV5-1 to TRBJ2-3; 9 bases are shared with TRBD1. This CDR3 comprises 14 residues. The junction had 5 bases not matched to a gene; V was cut back by 4 bases and J by 5 bases. Germline V gene sequence: CDR1 SGHRS, CDR2 YFSETQ. Written as DNA, the CDR3 is TGCGCCAGCAGCCGCGGACAGGGGAAAGATACGCAGTATTTT. Its protein is CASSRGQGKDTQYF.

V usage is TRBV5-4 and J usage is TRBJ2-5, with a weak D call TRBD1 (6 bases). The CDR3 covers 16 residues. V was cut by 2 bases and J by 0 bases, with 14 bases left in between. The germline V gene encodes CDR1 SGHNT and CDR2 YYREEE (reference sequence). CDR3 DNA sequence: TGTGCCAGCAGCTTAAGGACAGTCGCCTACCAAGAGACCCAGTACTTC. Residues: CASSLRTVAYQETQYF.